What follows are 15 T cell receptor beta chains derived from one specimen sequenced in a study of T cells after yellow fever vaccination. In TCRdb, the 5' RACE reads were re-called with MiXCR into one record per CDR3 protein. The sample carries approximately 550,000 distinct CDR3 sequences, about a fifth recorded once. Here the sequenced sample was PBMCs, taken 15 days after the yellow fever booster vaccination. All receptors come from a young man who received the YFV17D yellow fever vaccine.

V gene TRBV7-3 combines with J gene TRBJ2-1, with unresolved D. Trimming took 4 bases from V and 2 from J, leaving 6 bases between them. Germline V CDR1 and CDR2: SGHTA, FQGTGA. This CDR3 has 13 amino acids. The CDR3 coding sequence is TGTGCCAGCAGCTCAGAAACCTACAATGAGCAGTTCTTC. Residues: CASSSETYNEQFF.

The chain has TRBV19 and TRBJ2-1; D perhaps matches TRBD2 (6 bases). Germline V lookup: CDR1 LNHDA, CDR2 SQIVND (reference sequence). The CDR3 runs to 15 residues. V lost 5 bases and J lost 0, with 11 bases in between. Written as DNA, the CDR3 is TGTGCCAGTAGTCTCGGGAGAGCCTCCTACAATGAGCAGTTCTTC. Translated: CASSLGRASYNEQFF.

This clonotype was picked up many times. One end of the junction varies from germline; a read error may be responsible. V and J are TRBV5-6 and TRBJ1-1, with D hard to call. Germline V CDR1 and CDR2: SGHDT, YYEEEE. This CDR3 contains 13 residues. The CDR3 DNA follows: TGTGCTAGCAGCCTGACACTGAACACTGAAGCTTTCTTT. Protein: CASSLTLNTEAFF.

This chain uses TRBV6-2 or TRBV6-3 with TRBJ2-6; D is undetermined. The germline V gene encodes CDR1 MNHEY and CDR2 SVGEGT. V was cut by 2 bases and J by 1 base, with 15 bases left in between. The CDR3 is 18 residues long. In nucleotides, the CDR3 is TGTGCCAGCAGTTACGTCCTGACCCTAGGTTCTGGGGCCAACGTCCTGACTTTC. It translates to CASSYVLTLGSGANVLTF.

The chain employs TRBV30 and TRBJ2-2; 7 bases map to TRBD2. The CDR3 is 17 residues long. In germline, CDR1 is GTSNPN, CDR2 SVGIG (reference sequence). The V gene end was trimmed by 6 bases and the J gene end by 8 bases; junction bases not matched to a gene: 21. Written as DNA, the CDR3 is TGTGCCTGCACACGACCCTCCTCGGGAGGCCCGCTTGGGGAGCTGTTTTTT. Protein sequence: CACTRPSSGGPLGELFF.

This clonotype came up a few times. V usage is TRBV6-1 and J usage is TRBJ2-4; D is tentatively TRBD1 or TRBD2 (6 bases each). Germline values: CDR1 MNHNS, CDR2 SASEGT. The CDR3 runs 16 residues. V shed 5 bases and J shed 1 base, with 15 bases lying between them. The CDR3 nucleotides are TGTGCCAGCAGTCCAATAGGGGGGCCGGCCAAAAACATTCAGTACTTC. It specifies CASSPIGGPAKNIQYF.

V usage is TRBV7-2 and J usage is TRBJ2-7; 8 nucleotides match TRBD2. Trimming cost V 5 bases and J 4 bases; bases outside gene matches: 7. CDR1 and CDR2 (germline): SGHTA, FQGNSA. There are 14 residues in the CDR3. CDR3 sequence reads: CASSPSGSGYEQYF. The CDR3 coding sequence is TGTGCCAGCAGCCCGAGCGGGAGTGGTTACGAGCAGTACTTC.

The chain has TRBV2 and TRBJ2-5, with D uncertain. The CDR3 extends over 12 amino acids. CDR1 SNHLY and CDR2 FYNNEI come from the germline V gene. V lost 7 bases and J 1 base, leaving 7 bases between the germline ends. In DNA form, the CDR3 reads TGTGCCAGCAATCGGGTCCAAGAGACCCAGTACTTC. Translated, it gives CASNRVQETQYF. Filled out from reference TRBV2 and TRBJ2-5, the complete variable domain reads EPEVTQTPSHQVTQMGQEVILRCVPISNHLYFYWYRQILGQKVEFLVSFYNNEISEKSEIFDDQFSVERPDGSNFTLKIRSTKLEDSAMYFCASNRVQETQYFGPGTRLLVL.

This clonotype was seen a few times. The chain carries TRBV7-8 and TRBJ2-3; TRBD1 might be the D (6 bases). V lost 7 bases, J lost 6 bases, and 29 bases lay in between. Per germline, CDR1 SGHVS and CDR2 FQNEAQ. CDR3 length: 18 residues. The DNA for the CDR3 is TGTGCCAGCACCGCTTGGGGTTCCAGGGCAGGGACAACGGATACGCAGTATTTT. Translated: CASTAWGSRAGTTDTQYF.

V is TRBV7-2 and J is TRBJ2-5; D remains unclear. Germline V gives CDR1 SGHTA, CDR2 FQGNSA. V lost 4 bases and J 1 base, leaving 13 bases between the germline ends. The CDR3 consists of 15 residues. CDR3 protein: CASSSLIPSQETQYF. CDR3 bases: TGTGCCAGCAGCTCGCTCATACCTTCCCAAGAGACCCAGTACTTC.

This clonotype was seen a handful of times. Its ends do not fully match the called genes, so a read error is possible. The chain has TRBV6-5 and TRBJ2-2, with 7 bases that match TRBD2. This CDR3 comprises 17 residues. Per germline, CDR1 MNHEY and CDR2 SVGAGI. The CDR3 coding sequence is TGTGCCAGCAGTTACTCCTATCTAGCGGAGAACCCCGGGGAGCTGTTTTTT. Protein sequence: CASSYSYLAENPGELFF.

The rearrangement joins TRBV20-1 to TRBJ2-1, with TRBD2 as a possible D gene (6 bases). V dropped 5 bases and J dropped 4 bases, with 18 bases sitting between them. CDR3 length: 15 amino acids. Germline CDR1 DFQATT, CDR2 SNEGSKA (reference sequence). CDR3 in amino acids: CSADKSGPQYNEQFF. The CDR3 DNA follows: TGCAGTGCTGACAAAAGCGGGCCTCAGTACAATGAGCAGTTCTTC.

The chain couples TRBV20-1 to TRBJ1-5; 7 nucleotides line up with TRBD1. The germline V gene has CDR1 DFQATT and CDR2 SNEGSKA (reference sequence). The CDR3 consists of 14 residues. The junction had 6 bases not matched to a gene; V was cut back by 4 bases and J by 3 bases. The CDR3 DNA sequence: TGCAGTGCTATGGCAGGGGGAGACAATCAGCCCCAGCATTTT. This gives the protein CSAMAGGDNQPQHF.

J is TRBJ2-1 and V is TRBV20-1; D unresolved. V was trimmed by 1 base and J by 10 bases, leaving 8 bases between them. CDR3 size: 11 residues. Germline lookup yields CDR1 DFQATT and CDR2 SNEGSKA (reference sequence). The CDR3 is CSARVPREQFF. The CDR3 DNA follows: TGCAGTGCTAGAGTACCCCGAGAGCAGTTCTTC.

This clonotype was seen more than once but under ten times. This chain connects TRBV4-3 to TRBJ2-3; 7 nucleotides align to TRBD2. The CDR3 contains 20 residues. The germline CDR1 and CDR2 sequences are LGHNA and YSLEER. V shed 0 bases, J shed 1 base, and the junction held 16 bases outside the gene matches. CDR3: CASSQEGAGGSRVGTDTQYF. The CDR3 nucleotides are TGCGCCAGCAGCCAAGAAGGAGCAGGCGGGAGTCGGGTCGGCACAGATACGCAGTATTTT.